Following are 23 T cell receptor beta chains from one sample sequenced in a study of tumor-infiltrating lymphocytes in primary liver carcinoma. Taking 20-30 mg of unsorted bulk tissue, the authors co-extracted RNA and DNA. A constant-region primer served to make TCR beta cDNA from roughly 480 ng total RNA. Modified slightly, ARM-PCR produced TCR beta libraries over three nested multiplex PCR rounds. PCR rounds one and two used TRBV1-TRBV30 forward primers with a C-beta reverse primer for 9 to 10 cycles each. In TCRdb, the multiplex PCR reads were re-called with MiXCR into one record per CDR3 protein. The repertoire includes roughly 190,000 distinct CDR3 sequences, around four fifths of them detected once, and around 18% sits in the top ten. The sample comprised tumor tissue from primary liver carcinoma. The receptors derive from a man between 40 and 49 years old with primary liver carcinoma and hepatitis B virus infection.

This clonotype was seen at least ten times. V is TRBV4-2 and J is TRBJ2-2, with unresolved D. The CDR3 spans 14 residues. V was cut by 4 bases and J by 4 bases, with 10 bases left in between. Per germline, CDR1 LGHNA and CDR2 YNFKEQ. Here the CDR3 reads CASSPERSTGELFF. CDR3 sequence (DNA): TGTGCCAGCAGCCCGGAACGTTCCACCGGGGAGCTGTTTTTT.

Written as DNA, the CDR3 is TGTGCTAGGAGTTCCGGACTAGCGAACTCCCAGTACTTC. Translation: CARSSGLANSQYF. V gene TRBV6-2 or TRBV6-3 combines with J gene TRBJ2-5, with 9 nucleotides matching TRBD2. CDR1 and CDR2 (germline): MNHEY, SVGEGT. This CDR3 has 13 residues.

A few counts support this clonotype. A much larger clonotype is one base distant, so this may be a read error. J is TRBJ2-5 and V is TRBV6-1; D remains unclear. The CDR3 loop spans 14 amino acids. Germline V gene sequence: CDR1 MNHNS, CDR2 SASEGT. The ends were cut back, 1 base at V and 4 bases at J, with 10 bases in the middle. CDR3 amino acids: CASSEGMAVETQYF. The CDR3 nucleotides are TGTGCCAGCAGTGAAGGGATGGCCGTAGAGACCCAGTACTTC.

This clonotype was recorded only once. At one end, the junction sequence differs from germline, possibly due to a read error. The chain uses TRBV28 and TRBJ2-1; D is possibly TRBD1 (5 bases). CDR3 length equals 15 residues. CDR1 and CDR2 (germline): MDHEN, SYDVKM. The CDR3 sequence is CASSLAGASGNDQFF. The CDR3 DNA is TGTGCCAGCAGTTTAGCTGGGGCATCTGGGAATGATCAGTTCTTC.

This clonotype occurred once. One end of the junction varies from germline; a read error may be responsible. This chain connects TRBV6-1 to TRBJ1-1; no definite D call. The CDR3 is 13 residues long. CDR1 is MNHNS, CDR2 SASEGT, per germline. Written as DNA, the CDR3 is TGTGCCAGCAATGAGGGTGTGAACATTGAAGCTTTCTTT. It encodes CASNEGVNIEAFF.

A word on this clonotype: Lacking the conserved final phenylalanine or tryptophan, this CDR3 likely reflects a read error. The chain combines TRBV14 with TRBJ2-3; no clear D. The length of the CDR3 is 13 residues. Germline CDR1 is SGHDN and CDR2 is FVKESK. The CDR3 reads CTSSQDGEDTQYL. CDR3 sequence (DNA): TGTACCAGCAGCCAAGACGGCGAAGATACGCAGTATTTG.

As concerns this clonotype: A read error may produce the germline difference seen at one junction end. The rearrangement joins TRBV6-2 or TRBV6-3 to TRBJ2-1, with TRBD2 as a possible D gene (6 bases). This CDR3 is built from 14 residues. Germline-derived CDR1 and CDR2 are MNHEY and SVGEGT. CDR3 nucleotide sequence: TGTGCCAGCATCCACGGAGGGTCCTACAATGGGCAGTTCTTC. It encodes CASIHGGSYNGQFF.

To note about this clonotype: The junction shows a germline mismatch at one end, possibly a read error. V is TRBV6-5 and J is TRBJ1-2, with D perhaps matching TRBD1 (6 bases). The CDR3 extends over 13 amino acids. The germline V gene has CDR1 MNHEY and CDR2 SVGAGI. CDR3 coding DNA: TGTGCCAGCAGAGGGGACAAGACGTATGACTACATCTTC. The encoded protein is CASRGDKTYDYIF.

This clonotype occurred once. The junction does not match germline at one end; this may be a read error. The gene calls are TRBV12-3 or TRBV12-4 and TRBJ2-1; the match to TRBD2 covers 11 bases. This CDR3 region has 13 residues. Written as DNA, the CDR3 is TGTGTCAGCGCCGGACTAGCGGGCTCCAGAGGGTTCTTC. It encodes CVSAGLAGSRGFF.

Notes on this clonotype: It is likely a read error, because the conserved phenylalanine at the end of the CDR3 is missing. The V call is TRBV4-1, the J call TRBJ2-1; 11 nucleotides align to TRBD2. The ends lost 9 bases at V and 7 bases at J; junction bases unmatched: 17. This CDR3 comprises 17 residues. Germline loops: CDR1 MGHRA, CDR2 YSYEKL. CDR3 sequence: CARSPLITSGSGNEQFL. CDR3 bases: TGCGCCAGAAGTCCTCTGATAACTAGCGGGAGCGGAAATGAGCAGTTCTTG.

As concerns this clonotype: Just one base apart from a much larger clone, this may be a read error. The chain combines TRBV30 with TRBJ2-3, with a weak D call TRBD2 (6 bases). The CDR3 sequence is 14 residues long. V dropped 2 bases and J dropped 2 bases, with 11 bases sitting between them. Germline lookup yields CDR1 GTSNPN and CDR2 SVGIG (reference sequence). CDR3 nucleotides: TGTGCCTGGAGTAGAGGGGACTTCACAGATACGCAGTATTTT. It translates to CAWSRGDFTDTQYF.

Many counts were recorded for this clonotype. The chain has TRBV28 and TRBJ1-2; TRBD1 is a possible D gene (5 bases). V lost 5 bases and J 4 bases, leaving 11 bases between the germline ends. Germline V CDR1 and CDR2: MDHEN, SYDVKM. CDR3 length: 13 residues. The CDR3 DNA reads TGTGCCAGCAGTGTCCGGGACGGCTATGGCTACACCTTC. Translation gives CASSVRDGYGYTF.

A note on this clonotype: The CDR3 does not end in the conserved phenylalanine or tryptophan, so this is likely a read error. This chain links TRBV5-1 with TRBJ2-3, with TRBD1 matching over 8 bases. The CDR3 is made up of 15 amino acids. The germline gives CDR1 SGHRS, CDR2 YFSETQ. The J segment lost 1 base and the V segment lost 4 bases, leaving 5 bases of the junction unmatched. CDR3 amino acids: CASSGTGEGTDTQYL. CDR3 bases: TGCGCCAGCAGCGGGACAGGCGAGGGCACAGATACGCAGTATCTT.

Notes on this clonotype: In this CDR3 the conserved last residue, phenylalanine or tryptophan, is missing, so a read error is likely. The V and J genes are TRBV4-3 and TRBJ2-7; no clear D gene. Germline CDR1 is LGHNA and CDR2 is YSLEER. This CDR3 is built from 13 residues. CDR3 loop: CASSPGKGYEQYI. The CDR3 coding sequence is TGCGCCAGTAGCCCAGGCAAGGGCTACGAGCAGTACATC.

Remarks on this clonotype: The junction departs from the called germline gene at one end, perhaps through a read error. The chain employs TRBV25-1 and TRBJ1-1; 8 bases agree with TRBD1. Germline values: CDR1 MGHDK, CDR2 SYGVNS. The CDR3 is 14 amino acids. The DNA of the CDR3 is TGTGCCAGCACCGGTGTCAGGGGGCTAACTGATGCTTTCTTT. This translates into CASTGVRGLTDAFF.

Comments on this clonotype: Here the CDR3 omits its conserved ending phenylalanine or tryptophan, so a read error is the likely source. The chain has TRBV6-6 and TRBJ2-1; the D gene is possibly TRBD2 (5 bases). The V gene's germline CDR1 is MNHNY and CDR2 SVGAGI (reference sequence). This CDR3 spans 14 amino acids. The CDR3 coding sequence is TGTGCCAACAGTTACGGGATGGCAGACAATGAGCAGTTCTTG. It codes for CANSYGMADNEQFL.

On this clonotype: In this CDR3 the conserved last residue, phenylalanine or tryptophan, is missing, so a read error is likely. Because the CDR3's place on the DNA is in doubt, the DNA is left out and the CDR3 is given as listed by TCRdb. The V and J genes are TRBV11-1 and TRBJ1-6; TRBD1, the table's D call, lacks a check against the DNA. From germline, CDR1 is SGHAT and CDR2 FQDESV (reference sequence). Counting both end residues, the CDR3 totals 13 amino acids. CDR3 sequence: CASSRTLVSPFHL.

A word on this clonotype: Its ends do not fully match the called genes, so a read error is possible. The chain links TRBV12-3 or TRBV12-4 to TRBJ1-1; possible D gene TRBD1, 6 bases. CDR3 length: 14 residues. CDR3 bases: TGTGTCAGCAGTTTGAGGTTGACAGGCACTGAAGCTTTCTTT. Translated: CVSSLRLTGTEAFF.

Turning to this clonotype: The junction departs from the called germline gene at one end, perhaps through a read error. The chain couples TRBV11-1 to TRBJ2-4; TRBD2 agrees at 8 bases. Germline V lookup: CDR1 SGHAT, CDR2 FQDESV (reference sequence). This CDR3 contains 17 residues. CDR3 in DNA: TGTGGCAGCAGCTTTACCGGGAATAGCGGGACCAAAAACAATCAGTACTTC. Its translation: CGSSFTGNSGTKNNQYF.

This clonotype has only one observation. This chain links TRBV4-3 with TRBJ2-6, with no clear D. CDR3 length: 15 amino acids. Germline values: CDR1 LGHNA, CDR2 YSLEER. Trimming took 6 bases from V and 13 from J, leaving 22 bases between them. This CDR3 reads CASSDGNSGVKVLTF. The CDR3 DNA reads TGCGCCAGCAGTGACGGAAACTCTGGGGTCAAAGTCCTGACTTTC.

The chain uses TRBV4-1 and TRBJ2-3; 8 bases align to TRBD1. The CDR3 extends over 16 amino acids. V lost 2 bases to trimming and J lost 4 bases; unmatched junction nucleotides: 8. CDR1 MGHRA and CDR2 YSYEKL come from the germline V gene. The CDR3 protein is CASSQPTGAMSDTQYF. CDR3 nucleotide sequence: TGCGCCAGCAGCCAACCGACAGGGGCTATGTCAGATACGCAGTATTTT.

For this clonotype: The germline gene is not matched at one end of the junction; a read error may be the cause. The chain links TRBV6-1 to TRBJ1-5; no definite D call. Per the germline V gene, CDR1 is MNHNS and CDR2 is SASEGT. This CDR3 has 14 residues. In nucleotides, the CDR3 is TGTGCCAGCAGTGAAGACCATAGCAATCAGCCCCGGCATTTT. Translated: CASSEDHSNQPRHF.

A word on this clonotype: Its ends do not fully match the called genes, so a read error is possible. The rearrangement links TRBV29-1 to TRBJ2-2; 10 positions agree with TRBD2. The CDR3 is made up of 15 amino acids. CDR1 and CDR2 from the germline V gene are SQVTM and ANQGSEA. CDR3 DNA sequence: TGCAACGTTGGGACTAGCGCGGCGGACACCGGGGTGCTGTTTTTT. Protein sequence: CNVGTSAADTGVLFF.